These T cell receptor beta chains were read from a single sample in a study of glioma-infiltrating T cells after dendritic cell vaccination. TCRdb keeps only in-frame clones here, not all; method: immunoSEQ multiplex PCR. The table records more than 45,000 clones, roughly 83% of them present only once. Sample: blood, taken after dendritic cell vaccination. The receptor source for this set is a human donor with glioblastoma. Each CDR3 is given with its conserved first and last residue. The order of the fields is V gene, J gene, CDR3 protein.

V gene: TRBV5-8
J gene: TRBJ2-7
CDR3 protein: CASTFGTRGSYEQYF

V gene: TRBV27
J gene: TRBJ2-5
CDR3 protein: CASSPLLAGGRETQYF

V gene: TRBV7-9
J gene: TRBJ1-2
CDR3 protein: CASSSTIIGTESPNYGYTF

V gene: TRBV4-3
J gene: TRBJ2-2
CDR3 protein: CASSQEKLFTGELFF

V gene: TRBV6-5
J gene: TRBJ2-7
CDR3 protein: CASSYGRDRDYEQYF

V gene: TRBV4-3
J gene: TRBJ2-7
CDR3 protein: CASSQERAYEQYF

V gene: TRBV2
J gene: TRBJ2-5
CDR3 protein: CASVRSLQETQYF

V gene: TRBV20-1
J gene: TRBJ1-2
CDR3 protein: CSAPDYGYTF

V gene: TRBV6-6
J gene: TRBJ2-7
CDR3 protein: CASIGQGAGEQYF

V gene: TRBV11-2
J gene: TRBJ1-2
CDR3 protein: CASSPRGVWTGDNYGYTF

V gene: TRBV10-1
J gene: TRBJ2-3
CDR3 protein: CASSDPRLVGDTQYF

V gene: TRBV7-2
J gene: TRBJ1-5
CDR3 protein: CASSTRQGGQPQHF

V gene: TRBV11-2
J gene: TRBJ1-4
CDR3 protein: CASSSLFQGIGKLFF

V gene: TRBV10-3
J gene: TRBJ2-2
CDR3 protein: CAINPSTGTNTGELFF

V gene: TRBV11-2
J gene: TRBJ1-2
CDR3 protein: CASSPGTGGREHYGYTF

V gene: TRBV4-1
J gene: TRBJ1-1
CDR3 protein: CASRLGQDTEAFF

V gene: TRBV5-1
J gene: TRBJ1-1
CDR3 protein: CASSLDQGYTEAFF

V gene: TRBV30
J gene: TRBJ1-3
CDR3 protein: CAWSLQRNTIYF